This T cell receptor beta chain is from a study of cytomegalovirus exposure and HLA in healthy donors. Whole-study results and caveats: Earlier analysis yielded a pattern in which most TCR beta V segments were productive about 90% or about 30% of the time. Likely technical artifact: a cluster of highly shared sequence variants. It was reportedly the case that the classifier diagnosed cytomegalovirus status with high specificity and sensitivity.

Vbeta (60) and Jbeta (13) primers were used in the PCR. The protocol was immunoSEQ multiplex PCR, while the TCRdb copy is restricted to in-frame clones and leaves out a portion. The table records 120,000 to 150,000 clones, around 65% of them present only once. CDR3 size: 14 residues. The ends were cut back, 5 bases at V and 7 bases at J, with 14 bases in the middle. CDR1 and CDR2 from the germline V gene are SGHTA and FQGNSA. On this clone itself: Its target is unknown.

The J gene is TRBJ2-2, the V gene TRBV7-2; D is perhaps TRBD2 (5 bases). Sequencing input: PBMCs. The source is a woman aged 60-70 years in good health and CMV-seronegative. The CDR3 region is CASSHVGEGGELFF. The CDR3 DNA sequence: TGTGCCAGCAGCCACGTGGGTGAGGGCGGGGAGCTGTTTTTT.